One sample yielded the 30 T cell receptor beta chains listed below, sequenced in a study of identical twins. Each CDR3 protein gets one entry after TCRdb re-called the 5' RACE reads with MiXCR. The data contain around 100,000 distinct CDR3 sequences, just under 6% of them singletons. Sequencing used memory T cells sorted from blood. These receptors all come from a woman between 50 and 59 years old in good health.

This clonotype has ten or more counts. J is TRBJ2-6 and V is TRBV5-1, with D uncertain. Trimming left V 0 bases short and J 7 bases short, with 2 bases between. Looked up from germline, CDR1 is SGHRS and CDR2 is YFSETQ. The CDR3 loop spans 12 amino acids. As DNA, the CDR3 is TGCGCCAGCAGCTTGGGAGCCAACGTCCTGACTTTC. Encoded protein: CASSLGANVLTF.

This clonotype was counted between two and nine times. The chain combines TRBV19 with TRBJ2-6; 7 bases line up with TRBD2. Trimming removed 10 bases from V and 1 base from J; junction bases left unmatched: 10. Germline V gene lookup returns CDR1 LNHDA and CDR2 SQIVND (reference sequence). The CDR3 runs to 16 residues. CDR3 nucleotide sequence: TGTGCCACCCGGGGAGGGGTCCTATCTGGGGCCAACGTCCTGACTTTC. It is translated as CATRGGVLSGANVLTF. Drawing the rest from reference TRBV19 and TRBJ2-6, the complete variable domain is DGGITQSPKYLFRKEGQNVTLSCEQNLNHDAMYWYRQDPGQGLRLIYYSQIVNDFQKGDIAEGYSVSREKKESFPLTVTSAQKNPTAFYLCATRGGVLSGANVLTFGAGSRLTVL.

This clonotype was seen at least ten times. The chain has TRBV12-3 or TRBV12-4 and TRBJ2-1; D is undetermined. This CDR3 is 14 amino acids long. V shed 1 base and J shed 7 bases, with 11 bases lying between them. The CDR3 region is CASSLGVGGNEQFF. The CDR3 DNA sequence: TGTGCCAGCAGTTTAGGGGTAGGTGGGAATGAGCAGTTCTTC.

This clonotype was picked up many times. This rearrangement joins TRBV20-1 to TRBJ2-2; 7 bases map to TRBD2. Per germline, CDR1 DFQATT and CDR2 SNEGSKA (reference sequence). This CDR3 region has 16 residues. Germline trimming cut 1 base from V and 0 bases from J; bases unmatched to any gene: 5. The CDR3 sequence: CSARAPSGANTGELFF. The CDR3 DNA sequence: TGCAGTGCTAGAGCACCTAGCGGTGCGAACACCGGGGAGCTGTTTTTT.

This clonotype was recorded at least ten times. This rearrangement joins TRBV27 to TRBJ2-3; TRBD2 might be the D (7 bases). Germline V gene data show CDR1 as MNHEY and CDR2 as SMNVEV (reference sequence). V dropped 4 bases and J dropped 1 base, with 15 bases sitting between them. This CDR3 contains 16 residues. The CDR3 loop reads CASSSYRAGGTDTQYF. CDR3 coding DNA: TGTGCCAGCAGTTCCTACAGGGCGGGGGGCACAGATACGCAGTATTTT.

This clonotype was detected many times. CDR3 region: CASQIAGVGNEQFF. The CDR3 DNA follows: TGTGCCAGTCAGATAGCGGGAGTTGGAAATGAGCAGTTCTTC. V is TRBV19 and J is TRBJ2-1; 9 nucleotides align to TRBD2. The trim removed 8 bases at V and 7 bases at J, leaving 9 bases unmatched. This CDR3 is built from 14 residues. Germline CDR1 LNHDA, CDR2 SQIVND (reference sequence).

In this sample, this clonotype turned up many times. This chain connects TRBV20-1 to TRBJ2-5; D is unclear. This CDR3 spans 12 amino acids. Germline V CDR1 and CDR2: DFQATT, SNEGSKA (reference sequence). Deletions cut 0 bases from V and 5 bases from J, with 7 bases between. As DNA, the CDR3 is TGCAGTGCTAGAGATAGTTTCGAGACCCAGTACTTC. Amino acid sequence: CSARDSFETQYF.

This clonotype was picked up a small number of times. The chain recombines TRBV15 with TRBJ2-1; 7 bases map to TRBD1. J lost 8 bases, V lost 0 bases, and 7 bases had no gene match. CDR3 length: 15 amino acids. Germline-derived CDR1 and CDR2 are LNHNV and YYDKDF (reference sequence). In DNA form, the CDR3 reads TGTGCCACCAGCAGAGACGGACAGGTTGGGGATGAGCAGTTCTTC. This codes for CATSRDGQVGDEQFF.

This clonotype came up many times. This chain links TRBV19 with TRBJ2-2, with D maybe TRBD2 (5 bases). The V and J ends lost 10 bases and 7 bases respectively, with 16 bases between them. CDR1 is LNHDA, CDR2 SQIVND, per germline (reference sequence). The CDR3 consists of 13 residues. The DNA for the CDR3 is TGTGCCACGCCGGGGAGTTTGAGCGGGGAGCTGTTTTTT. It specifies CATPGSLSGELFF.

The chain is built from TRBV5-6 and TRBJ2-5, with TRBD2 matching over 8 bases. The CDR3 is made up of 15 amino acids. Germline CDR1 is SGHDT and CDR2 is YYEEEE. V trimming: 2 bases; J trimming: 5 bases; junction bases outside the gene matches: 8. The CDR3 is CASSFRLARGETQYF. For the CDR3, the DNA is TGTGCCAGCAGCTTCAGACTAGCGAGAGGGGAGACCCAGTACTTC.

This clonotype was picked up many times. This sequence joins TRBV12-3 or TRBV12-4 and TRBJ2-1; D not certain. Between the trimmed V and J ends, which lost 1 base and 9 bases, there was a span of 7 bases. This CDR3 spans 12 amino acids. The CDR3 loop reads CASSLGSIEQFF. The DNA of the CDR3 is TGTGCCAGCAGTTTAGGGTCCATTGAGCAGTTCTTC.

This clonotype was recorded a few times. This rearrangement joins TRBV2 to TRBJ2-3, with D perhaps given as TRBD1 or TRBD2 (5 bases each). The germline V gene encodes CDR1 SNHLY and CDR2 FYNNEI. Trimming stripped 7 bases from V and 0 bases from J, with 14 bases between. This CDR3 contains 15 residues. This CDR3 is CASTGTSTSTDTQYF. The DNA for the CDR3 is TGTGCCAGCACCGGGACCTCGACTAGCACAGATACGCAGTATTTT. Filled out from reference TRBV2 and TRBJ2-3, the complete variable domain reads EPEVTQTPSHQVTQMGQEVILRCVPISNHLYFYWYRQILGQKVEFLVSFYNNEISEKSEIFDDQFSVERPDGSNFTLKIRSTKLEDSAMYFCASTGTSTSTDTQYFGPGTRLTVL.

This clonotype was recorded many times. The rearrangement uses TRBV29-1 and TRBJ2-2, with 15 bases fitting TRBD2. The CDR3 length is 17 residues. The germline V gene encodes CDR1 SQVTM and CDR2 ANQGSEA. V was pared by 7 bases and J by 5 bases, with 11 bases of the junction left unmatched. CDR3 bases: TGCAGCGCCTCGGGACTAGCGGGAGGTAGAAAGACCGGGGAGCTGTTTTTT. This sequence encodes CSASGLAGGRKTGELFF.

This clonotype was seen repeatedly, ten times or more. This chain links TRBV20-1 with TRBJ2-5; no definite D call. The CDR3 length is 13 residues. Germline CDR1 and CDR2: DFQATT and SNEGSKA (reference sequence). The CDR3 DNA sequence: TGCAGCGCCGAACTCCCCGGAATGGAGACCCAGTACTTC. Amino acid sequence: CSAELPGMETQYF.

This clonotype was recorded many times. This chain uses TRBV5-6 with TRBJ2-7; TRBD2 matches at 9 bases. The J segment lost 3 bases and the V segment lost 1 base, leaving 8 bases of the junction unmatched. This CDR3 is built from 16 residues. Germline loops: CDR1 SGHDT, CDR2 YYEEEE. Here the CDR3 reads CASSLPLAGIVYEQYV. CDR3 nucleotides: TGTGCCAGCAGCTTGCCGCTAGCGGGAATAGTCTACGAGCAGTACGTC.

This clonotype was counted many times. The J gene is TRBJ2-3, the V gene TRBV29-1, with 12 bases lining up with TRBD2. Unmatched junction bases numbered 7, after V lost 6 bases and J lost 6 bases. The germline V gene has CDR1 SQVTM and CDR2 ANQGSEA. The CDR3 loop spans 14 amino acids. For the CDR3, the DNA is TGCAGCGTGAAGACTAGCGGGAGTTCTGATACGCAGTATTTT. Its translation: CSVKTSGSSDTQYF.

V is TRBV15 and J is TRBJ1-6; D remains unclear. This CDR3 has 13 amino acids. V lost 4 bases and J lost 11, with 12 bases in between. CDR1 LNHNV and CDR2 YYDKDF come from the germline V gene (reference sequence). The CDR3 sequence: CATSIERSPPLHF. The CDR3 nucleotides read TGTGCCACCAGCATAGAGCGTAGCCCACCCCTCCACTTT.

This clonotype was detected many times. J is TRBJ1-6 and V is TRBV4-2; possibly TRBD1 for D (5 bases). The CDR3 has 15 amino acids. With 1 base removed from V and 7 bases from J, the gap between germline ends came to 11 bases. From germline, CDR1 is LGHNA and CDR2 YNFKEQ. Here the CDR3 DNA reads TGTGCCAGCAGCCAAGTTTCAGGGCGGAATTCACCCCTCCACTTT. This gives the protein CASSQVSGRNSPLHF.

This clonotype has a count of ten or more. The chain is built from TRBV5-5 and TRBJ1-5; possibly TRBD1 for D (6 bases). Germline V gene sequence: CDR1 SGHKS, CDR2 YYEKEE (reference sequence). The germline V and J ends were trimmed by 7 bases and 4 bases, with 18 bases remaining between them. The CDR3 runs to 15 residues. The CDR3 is CASGESGARNQPQHF. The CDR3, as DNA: TGTGCCAGCGGTGAGTCAGGGGCAAGAAATCAGCCCCAGCATTTT.

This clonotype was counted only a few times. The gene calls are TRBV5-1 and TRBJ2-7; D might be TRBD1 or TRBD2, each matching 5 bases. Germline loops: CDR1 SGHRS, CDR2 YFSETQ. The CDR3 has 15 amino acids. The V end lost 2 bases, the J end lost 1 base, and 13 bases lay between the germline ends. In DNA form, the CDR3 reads TGCGCCAGCAGCTTTGGGGGAGCGGCGTCCTACGAGCAGTACTTC. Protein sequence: CASSFGGAASYEQYF.

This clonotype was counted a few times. CDR3 nucleotide sequence: TGTGCCAGCAGTTTGTCGGGAGGGGGCTACAATGAGCAGTTCTTC. It is translated as CASSLSGGGYNEQFF. The chain is built from TRBV12-3 or TRBV12-4 and TRBJ2-1; 8 bases fit TRBD2. This CDR3 region has 15 residues. The trim removed 3 bases at V and 3 bases at J, leaving 4 bases unmatched.

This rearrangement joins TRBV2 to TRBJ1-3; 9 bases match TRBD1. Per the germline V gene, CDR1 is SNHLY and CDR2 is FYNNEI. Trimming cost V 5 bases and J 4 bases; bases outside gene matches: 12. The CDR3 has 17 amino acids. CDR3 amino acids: CASSPRDRALRGNTIYF. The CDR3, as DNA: TGTGCCAGCAGTCCCCGGGACAGGGCCCTCCGGGGAAACACCATATATTTT.

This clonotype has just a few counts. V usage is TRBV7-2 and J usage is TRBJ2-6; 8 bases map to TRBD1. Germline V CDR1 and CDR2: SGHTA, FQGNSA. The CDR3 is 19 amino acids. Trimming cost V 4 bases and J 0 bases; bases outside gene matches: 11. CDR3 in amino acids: CASSSAGTGATSGANVLTF. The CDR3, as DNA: TGTGCCAGCAGCTCCGCCGGGACAGGTGCAACCTCTGGGGCCAACGTCCTGACTTTC.

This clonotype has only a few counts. CDR3 in amino acids: CASSEVGSDISYEQYV. The CDR3 region has the DNA TGTGCCAGCAGTGAAGTTGGTAGCGACATCTCCTACGAGCAGTACGTC. The J gene is TRBJ2-7, the V gene TRBV6-1, with TRBD2 as a possible D gene (5 bases). In germline, CDR1 is MNHNS, CDR2 SASEGT. Trimming pared 1 base from V and 0 bases from J, leaving 13 bases between. CDR3 length equals 16 residues.

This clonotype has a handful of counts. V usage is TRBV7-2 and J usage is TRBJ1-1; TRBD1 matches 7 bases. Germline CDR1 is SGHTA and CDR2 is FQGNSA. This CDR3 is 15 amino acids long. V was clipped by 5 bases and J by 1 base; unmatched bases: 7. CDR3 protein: CASSRAGGTNTEAFF. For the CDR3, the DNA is TGTGCCAGCAGCAGGGCAGGGGGTACGAACACTGAAGCTTTCTTT.

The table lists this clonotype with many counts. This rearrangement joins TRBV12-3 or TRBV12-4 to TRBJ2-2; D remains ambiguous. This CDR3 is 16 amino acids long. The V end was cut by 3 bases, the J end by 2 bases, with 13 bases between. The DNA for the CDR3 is TGTGCCAGCAGTTTGAGGTTTACCCCAAACACCGGGGAGCTGTTTTTT. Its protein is CASSLRFTPNTGELFF.

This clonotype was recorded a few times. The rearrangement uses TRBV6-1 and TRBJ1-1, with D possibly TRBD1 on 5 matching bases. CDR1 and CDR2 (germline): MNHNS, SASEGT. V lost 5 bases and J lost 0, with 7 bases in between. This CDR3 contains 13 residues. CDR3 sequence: CASSRGLNTEAFF. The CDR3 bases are TGTGCCAGCAGTAGGGGACTGAACACTGAAGCTTTCTTT.

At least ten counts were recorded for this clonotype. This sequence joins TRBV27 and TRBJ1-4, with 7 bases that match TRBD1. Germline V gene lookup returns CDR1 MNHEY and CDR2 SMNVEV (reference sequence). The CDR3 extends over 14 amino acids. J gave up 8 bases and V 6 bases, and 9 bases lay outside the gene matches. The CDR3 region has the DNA TGTGCCAGCAGGCCAGGGGGATCGAAGGAAAAACTGTTTTTT. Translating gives CASRPGGSKEKLFF.

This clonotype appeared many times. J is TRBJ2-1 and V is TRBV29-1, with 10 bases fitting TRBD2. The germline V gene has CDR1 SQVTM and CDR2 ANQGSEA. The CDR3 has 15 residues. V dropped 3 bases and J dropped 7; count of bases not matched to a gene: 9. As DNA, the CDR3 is TGCAGCGTTGACAGTATCCTAGCGGGAGTAAATGAGCAGTTCTTC. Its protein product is CSVDSILAGVNEQFF.

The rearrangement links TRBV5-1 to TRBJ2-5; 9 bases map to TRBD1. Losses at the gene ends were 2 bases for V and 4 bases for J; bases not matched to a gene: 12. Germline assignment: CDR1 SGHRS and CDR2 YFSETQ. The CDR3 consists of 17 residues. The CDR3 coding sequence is TGCGCCAGCAGCTTTTTACAGGGGGCGGGTCCGGGAGAGACCCAGTACTTC. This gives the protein CASSFLQGAGPGETQYF.